One sample yielded the 19 T cell receptor beta chains listed below, sequenced in a study of T-cell memory formation after mild COVID-19. From the 5' RACE reads, TCRdb called clonotypes with MiXCR, one entry per CDR3 protein. Altogether hundreds of thousands of distinct CDR3 sequences are present, roughly 20% being singletons, with the ten largest covering approximately 8%. Sequenced sample: PBMCs or a T cell subset sorted from them (not recorded which). These receptors were taken from an adult woman who had mild COVID-19 (a few samples of this study predate the infection). Cell type and time point are not known.

V usage is TRBV12-3 or TRBV12-4 and J usage is TRBJ1-1, with D possibly TRBD1 on 5 matching bases. V gave up 6 bases and J gave up 2 bases, with 16 bases separating them. The CDR3 runs to 15 residues. CDR3 in DNA: TGTGCCAGCAGCCTTGGGCGGGGGATTAACACTGAAGCTTTCTTT. It yields the protein CASSLGRGINTEAFF.

The gene calls are TRBV7-6 and TRBJ2-1; tentatively, D is TRBD2 (6 bases). The CDR3 has 14 residues. The germline V gene encodes CDR1 SGHVS and CDR2 FNYEAQ. Trimming left V 0 bases short and J 8 bases short, with 11 bases between. DNA of the CDR3: TGTGCCAGCAGCTTAGCCGGGAGTCAGGATGAGCAGTTCTTC. It specifies CASSLAGSQDEQFF. The full variable domain, with the rest looked up from reference TRBV7-6 and TRBJ2-1, is GAGVSQSPRYKVTKRGQDVALRCDPISGHVSLYWYRQALGQGPEFLTYFNYEAQQDKSGLPNDRFSAERPEGSISTLTIQRTEQRDSAMYRCASSLAGSQDEQFFGPGTRLTVL.

This clonotype was detected many times. The junction differs from germline at one of its ends, possibly a read error. The chain has TRBV5-1 and TRBJ1-1, with 11 bases lining up with TRBD1. CDR1 and CDR2 (germline): SGHRS, YFSETQ. CDR3 length: 15 residues. CDR3 residues: CASSLAGTGGTEAFF. CDR3 nucleotides: TGTGCCAGCAGCTTAGCCGGGACAGGGGGCACTGAAGCTTTCTTT.

V usage is TRBV20-1 and J usage is TRBJ2-4; possible D gene TRBD2, 5 bases. The germline V and J ends were trimmed by 3 bases and 0 bases, with 12 bases remaining between them. Looked up from germline, CDR1 is DFQATT and CDR2 is SNEGSKA (reference sequence). This CDR3 has 15 amino acids. This CDR3 is CSASEAALAKNIQYF. The CDR3 DNA reads as TGCAGTGCTAGCGAAGCGGCACTAGCCAAAAACATTCAGTACTTC.

The table lists this clonotype with a few counts. V gene TRBV6-6 combines with J gene TRBJ2-3; TRBD2 aligns across 8 bases. The CDR3 is made up of 16 amino acids. The germline V gene encodes CDR1 MNHNY and CDR2 SVGAGI (reference sequence). Trimming at V came to 5 bases and at J to 2 bases, leaving 9 bases not matched to a gene. CDR3 in amino acids: CASSRKTSEFTDTQYF. CDR3 coding DNA: TGTGCCAGCAGTCGTAAGACTAGCGAGTTCACAGATACGCAGTATTTT.

The chain links TRBV6-2 or TRBV6-3 to TRBJ2-1; 8 nucleotides align to TRBD2. Germline assignment: CDR1 MNHEY and CDR2 SVGEGT. The junction had 7 bases not matched to a gene; V was cut back by 0 bases and J by 9 bases. The CDR3 length is 15 residues. CDR3 nucleotides: TGTGCCAGCAGTTACTCGGCGGGAGGTCAAGGTGAGCAGTTCTTC. This translates into CASSYSAGGQGEQFF.

V is TRBV13 and J is TRBJ1-2, with TRBD1 matching 8 bases. The V and J ends lost 5 bases and 2 bases, in that order; junction bases with no gene match: 7. This CDR3 region has 15 residues. The germline gives CDR1 PRHDT, CDR2 FYEKMQ (reference sequence). CDR3 DNA: TGTGCCAGCAGCGCCGACAGGGGAATCAACTATGGCTACACCTTC. This codes for CASSADRGINYGYTF.

A few counts support this clonotype. This chain joins TRBV24-1 and TRBJ2-2; possible D gene TRBD2, 5 bases. V shed 4 bases and J shed 7 bases, with 12 bases lying between them. CDR1 and CDR2 from the germline V gene are KGHDR and SFDVKD. CDR3 length equals 14 residues. DNA for the CDR3: TGTGCCACCAGTGAGCCCGACCGGGACGGGGAGCTGTTTTTT. This codes for CATSEPDRDGELFF.

This clonotype occurred a few times. The chain combines TRBV12-3 or TRBV12-4 with TRBJ1-3, with D unclear. V was clipped by 2 bases and J by 4 bases, with 6 bases between them. The CDR3 has 13 residues. CDR3 residues: CASSLNLGNTIYF. CDR3 DNA sequence: TGTGCCAGCAGTTTAAACCTAGGAAACACCATATATTTT.

This clonotype was seen more than once but under ten times. The CDR3 nucleotides are TGTGCCAGCAGCCGCCTAAGCAGTGAGCAGTTCTTC. Its protein is CASSRLSSEQFF. The rearrangement joins TRBV3-1 to TRBJ2-1; D is unclear. Per the germline V gene, CDR1 is LGHDT and CDR2 is YNNKEL (reference sequence). The CDR3 runs to 12 residues. Between the trimmed V and J ends, which lost 4 bases and 9 bases, there was a span of 10 bases.

This clonotype was seen a few times. As DNA, the CDR3 is TGTGCCAGCAGCCCTACGACCGGGGAGCTGTTTTTT. Translating gives CASSPTTGELFF. The chain has TRBV7-9 and TRBJ2-2; D gene ambiguous. The V and J ends lost 5 bases and 5 bases respectively, with 6 bases between them. The V gene's germline CDR1 is SEHNR and CDR2 FQNEAQ (reference sequence). CDR3 length: 12 residues.

This rearrangement joins TRBV10-3 to TRBJ2-7; TRBD1 aligns across 9 bases. The J segment lost 3 bases and the V segment lost 0 bases, leaving 3 bases of the junction unmatched. This CDR3 spans 15 amino acids. Germline V lookup: CDR1 ENHRY, CDR2 SYGVKD. The CDR3 nucleotides are TGTGCCATCAGTGAGTCTGGACAGGGGAGCTACGAGCAGTACTTC. This sequence encodes CAISESGQGSYEQYF.

This clonotype turned up a few times. J is TRBJ2-7 and V is TRBV4-3; D is perhaps TRBD2 (7 bases). There are 15 residues in the CDR3. The germline V and J ends were trimmed by 0 bases and 7 bases, with 16 bases remaining between them. Germline values: CDR1 LGHNA, CDR2 YSLEER. The CDR3: CASSQDTAGAREQYF. In DNA form, the CDR3 reads TGCGCCAGCAGCCAAGATACGGCGGGGGCCAGGGAGCAGTACTTC.

This clonotype has more than one count but fewer than ten. This chain uses TRBV7-3 with TRBJ2-2, with D perhaps being TRBD1 or TRBD2 (5 bases each). Trimming left V 0 bases short and J 7 bases short, with 9 bases between. The CDR3 extends over 14 amino acids. Per germline, CDR1 SGHTA and CDR2 FQGTGA. CDR3 coding DNA: TGTGCCAGCAGCTTAACTGGGGGTGTCGGGGAGCTGTTTTTT. The encoded protein is CASSLTGGVGELFF.

This clonotype was counted between two and nine times. The chain joins TRBV18 to TRBJ1-1; D is unclear. Per the germline V gene, CDR1 is KGHSH and CDR2 is LQKENI. V was pared by 3 bases and J by 11 bases, with 10 bases between. This CDR3 comprises 11 residues. The CDR3 loop reads CASSPAEGAFF. The CDR3, as DNA: TGTGCCAGCTCACCGGCTGAAGGGGCTTTCTTT.

The chain joins TRBV2 to TRBJ2-1, with D possibly TRBD2 on 5 matching bases. The germline V and J ends were trimmed by 3 bases and 8 bases, with 5 bases remaining between them. This CDR3 contains 11 residues. Looked up from germline, CDR1 is SNHLY and CDR2 is FYNNEI. CDR3 residues: CASSEEDEQFF. CDR3 sequence (DNA): TGTGCCAGCAGTGAGGAGGATGAGCAGTTCTTC.

This clonotype was observed at least ten times. Here the CDR3 DNA reads TGTGCCAGCAGCCATCTCGGGGGTACTGAAGCTTTCTTT. It encodes CASSHLGGTEAFF. The V call is TRBV4-2, the J call TRBJ1-1; D perhaps matches TRBD1 (5 bases). This CDR3 has 13 amino acids. Per germline, CDR1 LGHNA and CDR2 YNFKEQ. V dropped 3 bases and J dropped 5 bases, with 10 bases sitting between them.

This clonotype was recorded a few times. The chain recombines TRBV7-6 with TRBJ2-7; unclear D gene. There are 14 residues in the CDR3. Germline V lookup: CDR1 SGHVS, CDR2 FNYEAQ. The ends were cut back, 2 bases at V and 5 bases at J, with 13 bases in the middle. The CDR3 DNA follows: TGTGCCAGCAGCTTACTTCCCCCCCTGGACGAGCAGTACTTC. Translation gives CASSLLPPLDEQYF. Complete variable domain (other parts from reference TRBV7-6 and TRBJ2-7): GAGVSQSPRYKVTKRGQDVALRCDPISGHVSLYWYRQALGQGPEFLTYFNYEAQQDKSGLPNDRFSAERPEGSISTLTIQRTEQRDSAMYRCASSLLPPLDEQYFGPGTRLTVT.

Here the CDR3 DNA reads TGTGCCAGCAGTGTCGCAGGGGTCTCGAACACTGAAGCTTTCTTT. Its protein product is CASSVAGVSNTEAFF. The V and J genes are TRBV27 and TRBJ1-1; possible D gene TRBD1, 6 bases. The CDR3 consists of 15 residues. Germline lookup yields CDR1 MNHEY and CDR2 SMNVEV (reference sequence). Trimming cost V 5 bases and J 1 base, with 14 bases left between them.